This entry is about one TCR beta chain. As yet, its antigen is unknown. TCRdb reprocessed the RT-PCR reads with MiXCR, giving one entry per CDR3 protein. The sample holds about 500,000 distinct CDR3 sequences; 10% to 15% are singletons and the top ten take about an eighth. The data stem from a study of response to subunit inactivated influenza vaccine. Notes on the study in general: T cells newly recruited by each seasonal influenza vaccination are few, the authors suggested.

Germline assignment: CDR1 SGHTA and CDR2 FQGNSA. Trimming stripped 5 bases from V and 2 bases from J, with 15 bases between. CDR3 size: 15 residues. The rearrangement links TRBV7-2 to TRBJ1-2, with D possibly being TRBD1 (5 bases). The clonotype originates from a man over 45 who received an inactivated influenza vaccine. The material was PBMCs from blood, obtained roughly 48 days after vaccination. CDR3 loop: CASSIRGTGNYGYTF. The CDR3 bases are TGTGCCAGCAGCATCCGCGGGACGGGAAACTATGGCTACACCTTC. The full variable domain, with the rest looked up from reference TRBV7-2 and TRBJ1-2, is GAGVSQSPSNKVTEKGKDVELRCDPISGHTALYWYRQSLGQGLEFLIYFQGNSAPDKSGLPSDRFSAERTGGSVSTLTIQRTQQEDSAVYLCASSIRGTGNYGYTFGSGTRLTVV.